This entry concerns a single TCR beta chain. This clonotype was observed many times. The antigen it binds to is not known. Per-base quality was not reported, and no clone a single base away is much larger than it. This specimen comes from a study of T cells in Graves' hyperthyroidism and ophthalmopathy (dated by TCRdb to between 2017 and 2020). Regarding the research as a whole: Peripheral blood was sampled at the time of initial diagnosis, prior to any treatment. TCR V-J signatures able to tell the groups apart were searched for in a discovery cohort of 100 patients, of whom around 42 had Graves' ophthalmopathy and 55 to 60 had stable Graves' hyperthyroidism. Prospective prediction of ophthalmopathy was tested in an independent validation cohort of under 20 hyperthyroidism patients and 15 to 17 patients who later progressed to ophthalmopathy. The roughly 91 discovery patients were randomly divided into training and test sets at a 7:3 ratio. The study also compared thyroid tissue and blood T-cell repertoires from more than 5 Graves' hyperthyroidism patients. After sampling, hyperthyroidism patients received methimazole starting at 30 mg daily, and ophthalmopathy patients received high-dose intravenous methylprednisolone. According to the paper, TCR Vbeta CDR3 sequencing was carried out on 120 to 150 peripheral blood samples, which came from over 40 ophthalmopathy, around 75 hyperthyroidism and roughly 17 progressor patients.

The CDR3 spans 15 residues, from the cysteine through the phenylalanine. CDR3 DNA is the only sequence kept; it has 45 bases, read in frame from the first base. Per the germline V gene, MNHNS is the CDR1 and SASEGT is the CDR2. Trimming at the junction amounts to 7 bases on V and 0 bases on J, and the germline ends lie 16 bases apart. The TCR beta CDR3 regions were amplified from the RNA transcripts. For the first round of RT-PCR on the TCR CDR3, the HTBI primer set was used together with the Qiagen OneStep RT-PCR kit. A second multiplex PCR round built the libraries, followed by size selection and purification. Sequencing of the libraries was done on an Illumina HiSeq2000 using paired-end 100 bp reads. Processing in the source paper ran as follows. SOAPnuke was used to process the raw data, with reads discarded if the reads contained adapters or uncalled bases, had a mean Phred below 15, or lacked an exact constant-primer or identifier match. High-quality paired reads were merged using COPE v1.2.5, and each unique nucleotide sequence was defined as a clonotype. Clonotypes were aligned to IMGT TRBV, TRBD and TRBJ reference segments using MiTCR v1.1. The analysis included only V-J combinations with a frequency above 0.0001, which together covered more than 99% of the repertoires. The TCS score was defined as the ratio of F50 (clonal expansion) to E x V (chaos), calculated using BLOSUM62-based TCRdist between CDR3 peptides within each V-J. Welch's t-statistics and random forest reduced fewer than 550 V-J features to around 14, which were used in a naive Bayes classifier (R e1071). TCRdb applied fastp at Q25 and MiXCR to the public reads, then kept only in-frame beta chains. CDR3 protein sequences are deduplicated, and each keeps its most common genes and DNA. These V and J calls rely on TCRdb rather than the paper's analysis. The sample table records 550,000 to 650,000 distinct CDR3 sequences; roughly 14% of these occur just once. Roughly 5.5% of the sample is held by the ten biggest clonotypes.

Hyperthyroidism patients were newly diagnosed, with disease duration under 2 months, and aged 18 to 65 years. Patients with uncontrolled infections, other autoimmune diseases, pregnancy or lactation were excluded. Diagnoses were based on clinical symptoms, serum thyroxine and TRAb, thyroid ultrasound and orbital computed tomography. Blood from progressor patients was collected at the time of first diagnosis with hyperthyroidism, before any ophthalmopathy symptoms had appeared. PBMCs were isolated from approximately 10 ml of fresh peripheral blood by Ficoll-Paque density gradient centrifugation. Progressor patients were defined as those initially diagnosed with Graves' hyperthyroidism in whom ophthalmopathy developed during follow-up. Total RNA was extracted with Trizol reagent, and quality was checked on an Agilent 2100 Bioanalyzer. The paper as a whole reports these results and caveats: Sample size was not statistically predetermined, and blinding of investigators to group allocation was not performed. During validation, the model predicted progression to ophthalmopathy a median of approximately six months ahead of onset, with almost 71% sensitivity and around 72% specificity. Blood samples also contained most of the expanded thyroid clonotypes (frequency above 0.001), which suggests that blood repertoires may reflect thyroid immune responses. In cross-validation, a model built on a 13 V-J signature told ophthalmopathy apart from stable hyperthyroidism with about 90% sensitivity and approximately 84% specificity, and in testing the same model reached 80%/75%.

The V and J genes are TRBV6-1 and TRBJ2-7; no confident D gene assignment can be made. The TCR originated in a woman in her 30s with Graves' hyperthyroidism that later progressed to Graves' ophthalmopathy. Sequencing used blood. DNA sequence: TGTGCCAGCAAAGTACAGCGTACTATCTCCTACGAGCAGTACTTC. This yields the protein CASKVQRTISYEQYF.